One sample yielded the 23 T cell receptor beta chains listed below, sequenced in a study of shared clonotypes between healthy human individuals. Profiled with immunoSEQ multiplex PCR; TCRdb holds only in-frame clones, not every one. The sample shows 2 million to 3 million clones, over 85% of them seen only once. Sequencing used naive CD4+ T cells from PBMCs. The sample's subset: CD45RA+ positively selected. These receptors all come from a man aged 18-30 years in good health. Some clones in this sample may be carry-over from other donors' samples.

This chain joins TRBV18 and TRBJ2-2, with D perhaps matching TRBD2 (5 bases). Germline loops: CDR1 KGHSH, CDR2 LQKENI. Trimming removed 3 bases from V and 4 bases from J, with 12 bases in between. CDR3 length: 15 amino acids. The CDR3 region is CASSPTGSGTGELFF. In nucleotides, the CDR3 is TGTGCCAGCTCACCGACGGGGTCGGGCACCGGGGAGCTGTTTTTT.

The chain combines TRBV28 with TRBJ2-7, with 14 bases lining up with TRBD2. The CDR3 is made up of 15 amino acids. Germline CDR1 is MDHEN and CDR2 is SYDVKM. J was trimmed by 10 bases and V by 6 bases; bases with no gene match: 11. The CDR3 DNA is TGTGCCAGCAGCCGCCCGGGACTAGCGGGAGCGGCTCAGTACTTC. Its protein product is CASSRPGLAGAAQYF.

Details on this clone: The sample holds other DNA sequences that translate to the same CDR3. This rearrangement joins TRBV7-2 to TRBJ2-5, with TRBD2 matching over 11 bases. The CDR3 spans 14 residues. J gave up 4 bases and V 5 bases, and 3 bases lay outside the gene matches. Per germline, CDR1 SGHTA and CDR2 FQGNSA. In DNA form, the CDR3 reads TGTGCCAGCAGCCCCGGACTAGCGGGAGAGACCCAGTACTTC. Translation: CASSPGLAGETQYF.

The chain employs TRBV5-1 and TRBJ2-3; the D is unclear. Trimming took 1 base from V and 5 from J, leaving 17 bases between them. Germline CDR1 reads SGHRS; CDR2 reads YFSETQ. The CDR3 has 16 amino acids. CDR3 sequence: CASSLWASLVEDTQYF. CDR3 nucleotides: TGCGCCAGCAGCTTGTGGGCTAGTCTAGTAGAAGATACGCAGTATTTT.

The chain is built from TRBV10-1 and TRBJ1-2; a possible D gene is TRBD1 (5 bases). This CDR3 is 13 amino acids long. The V end lost 7 bases, the J end lost 7 bases, and 16 bases lay between the germline ends. Germline values: CDR1 WNHNN, CDR2 SYGVQD (reference sequence). This CDR3 is CASNGHSMSGYTF. The CDR3 DNA is TGCGCCAGCAACGGACACAGCATGAGTGGCTACACCTTC.

V and J are TRBV28 and TRBJ2-1; unclear D gene. The length of the CDR3 is 12 residues. In germline, CDR1 is MDHEN, CDR2 SYDVKM. The V end lost 7 bases, the J end lost 7 bases, and 11 bases lay between the germline ends. This chain's CDR3 is CASTRPSNEQFF. In DNA, the CDR3 is TGTGCCAGCACCCGGCCCTCTAATGAGCAGTTCTTC. The complete variable domain, with remaining parts taken from reference TRBV28 and TRBJ2-1, reads DVKVTQSSRYLVKRTGEKVFLECVQDMDHENMFWYRQDPGLGLRLIYFSYDVKMKEKGDIPEGYSVSREKKERFSLILESASTNQTSMYLCASTRPSNEQFFGPGTRLTVL.

The chain joins TRBV4-1 to TRBJ2-7, with D hard to call. The CDR3 extends over 15 amino acids. V dropped 4 bases and J dropped 5 bases, with 18 bases sitting between them. Germline CDR1 MGHRA, CDR2 YSYEKL. CDR3 bases: TGCGCCAGCAGCCCTTCCTGGCTCCCGGGCAACGAGCAGTACTTC. Translation gives CASSPSWLPGNEQYF.

This chain joins TRBV7-9 and TRBJ2-3; 8 bases are a match to TRBD2. Trimming took 9 bases from V and 7 from J; bases not matched to a gene: 6. Germline CDR1 SEHNR, CDR2 FQNEAQ (reference sequence). The CDR3 spans 12 residues. The chain's CDR3 is CASKRELHTQYF. CDR3 bases: TGTGCCAGTAAGCGGGAGTTACATACGCAGTATTTT.

About this clone itself: The same CDR3 can be traced to other DNA sequences in this sample. The chain links TRBV2 to TRBJ2-7; TRBD1 agrees at 8 bases. The trim removed 2 bases at V and 2 bases at J, leaving 2 bases unmatched. The CDR3 consists of 14 residues. Germline CDR1 SNHLY, CDR2 FYNNEI. The CDR3 reads CASSEQGATYEQYF. In nucleotides, the CDR3 is TGTGCCAGCAGTGAACAGGGGGCCACCTACGAGCAGTACTTC.

The gene calls are TRBV9 and TRBJ2-3; 7 bases are shared with TRBD2. Germline V gene lookup returns CDR1 SGDLS and CDR2 YYNGEE. The trim removed 7 bases at V and 0 bases at J, leaving 8 bases unmatched. The CDR3 loop spans 15 amino acids. This CDR3 is CASSWGGKSTDTQYF. CDR3 DNA: TGTGCCAGCTCCTGGGGGGGAAAAAGCACAGATACGCAGTATTTT.

The J gene is TRBJ2-7, the V gene TRBV19; TRBD2 matches 13 bases. Germline lookup yields CDR1 LNHDA and CDR2 SQIVND (reference sequence). The J segment lost 3 bases and the V segment lost 4 bases, leaving 9 bases of the junction unmatched. This CDR3 has 17 amino acids. CDR3 DNA sequence: TGTGCCAGTAGTACCCCCGGACTAGCGGGAGCGATCTACGAGCAGTACTTC. Its translation is CASSTPGLAGAIYEQYF.

The chain joins TRBV15 to TRBJ2-6, with 9 nucleotides matching TRBD1. Trimming took 4 bases from V and 4 from J; bases not matched to a gene: 8. Germline V gives CDR1 LNHNV, CDR2 YYDKDF (reference sequence). The CDR3 sequence is 17 residues long. CDR3 protein: CATSTNRGQAGANVLTF. CDR3 in DNA: TGTGCCACCAGCACGAACAGGGGGCAGGCGGGGGCCAACGTCCTGACTTTC.

The rearrangement links TRBV30 to TRBJ1-1, with 7 bases lining up with TRBD1. The CDR3 sequence is 14 residues long. The V and J ends lost 1 base and 0 bases, in that order; junction bases with no gene match: 2. Germline CDR1 GTSNPN, CDR2 SVGIG (reference sequence). The CDR3 loop is CAWSAGTVNTEAFF. CDR3 coding DNA: TGTGCCTGGAGTGCCGGGACAGTGAACACTGAAGCTTTCTTT. Looking up the rest from reference TRBV30 and TRBJ1-1 gives the full variable domain: SQTIHQWPATLVQPVGSPLSLECTVEGTSNPNLYWYRQAAGRGLQLLFYSVGIGQISSEVPQNLSASRPQDRQFILSSKKLLLSDSGFYLCAWSAGTVNTEAFFGQGTRLTVV.

The CDR3 is CASSDGVLGYGYTF. The CDR3 nucleotides read TGTGCCAGCAGTGATGGGGTTCTTGGCTATGGCTACACCTTC. The J gene is TRBJ1-2, the V gene TRBV5-6; D is uncertain. Germline CDR1 and CDR2: SGHDT and YYEEEE. Trimming removed 5 bases at V and 4 bases at J, with 15 bases between. This CDR3 has 14 residues.

The chain uses TRBV4-1 and TRBJ2-5, with 10 bases aligning to TRBD2. The CDR3 consists of 18 residues. The germline gives CDR1 MGHRA, CDR2 YSYEKL. The V segment lost 4 bases and the J segment 1 base; nucleotides outside the gene matches: 12. CDR3 residues: CASSPLGAWTSGQETQYF. The CDR3, as DNA: TGCGCCAGCAGCCCCCTGGGGGCCTGGACTAGCGGCCAAGAGACCCAGTACTTC.

V usage is TRBV7-9 and J usage is TRBJ2-5, with unresolved D. The ends were cut back, 8 bases at V and 2 bases at J, with 15 bases in the middle. The CDR3 sequence is 14 residues long. Germline CDR1 SEHNR, CDR2 FQNEAQ (reference sequence). CDR3 residues: CASAAPGRQETQYF. CDR3 in DNA: TGTGCCAGCGCCGCCCCTGGGCGGCAAGAGACCCAGTACTTC.

This sequence joins TRBV5-1 and TRBJ2-1, with 7 bases identical to TRBD1. Germline V lookup: CDR1 SGHRS, CDR2 YFSETQ. J gave up 8 bases and V 0 bases, and 8 bases lay outside the gene matches. The CDR3 consists of 15 residues. In DNA, the CDR3 is TGCGCCAGCAGCTTGGTGGTGACAGGGAAGGATGAGCAGTTCTTC. Protein: CASSLVVTGKDEQFF.

The V gene is TRBV27, the J gene TRBJ1-2, with TRBD1 identical over 8 bases. CDR1 and CDR2 (germline): MNHEY, SMNVEV (reference sequence). This CDR3 is 15 amino acids long. V was pared by 5 bases and J by 2 bases, with 7 bases of the junction left unmatched. This chain's CDR3 is CASSTPQGANYGYTF. CDR3 bases: TGTGCCAGCAGTACGCCCCAGGGGGCCAACTATGGCTACACCTTC.

The CDR3 sequence is CASSSRLAGVGYEQYF. DNA for the CDR3: TGTGCCAGCAGCTCCCGACTAGCGGGAGTGGGCTACGAGCAGTACTTC. The rearrangement joins TRBV28 to TRBJ2-7; 12 positions match TRBD2. Germline V lookup: CDR1 MDHEN, CDR2 SYDVKM. CDR3 length: 16 amino acids. V was pared by 6 bases and J by 3 bases, with 9 bases of the junction left unmatched. The variable domain in full, with the rest retrieved from reference TRBV28 and TRBJ2-7, is DVKVTQSSRYLVKRTGEKVFLECVQDMDHENMFWYRQDPGLGLRLIYFSYDVKMKEKGDIPEGYSVSREKKERFSLILESASTNQTSMYLCASSSRLAGVGYEQYFGPGTRLTVT.

This chain links TRBV5-1 with TRBJ2-7; D might be TRBD1 or TRBD2, each matching 5 bases. The ends were cut back, 0 bases at V and 5 bases at J, with 15 bases in the middle. Looked up from germline, CDR1 is SGHRS and CDR2 is YFSETQ. The CDR3 is made up of 15 amino acids. The CDR3 coding sequence is TGCGCCAGCAGCTTGGGCGGGCTGGGGCTGAACGAGCAGTACTTC. Amino acids: CASSLGGLGLNEQYF. The full variable domain, in which reference TRBV5-1 and TRBJ2-7 provide the parts outside the CDR3, is KAGVTQTPRYLIKTRGQQVTLSCSPISGHRSVSWYQQTPGQGLQFLFEYFSETQRNKGNFPGRFSGRQFSNSRSEMNVSTLELGDSALYLCASSLGGLGLNEQYFGPGTRLTVT.

The chain links TRBV29-1 to TRBJ2-3; D call uncertain. This CDR3 has 13 amino acids. Germline V lookup: CDR1 SQVTM, CDR2 ANQGSEA. Trimming shortened V by 3 bases and J by 4 bases, and 11 bases separated the two germline ends. CDR3 DNA: TGCAGCGTTGAGGGCCTCTACTCAGATACGCAGTATTTT. Protein sequence: CSVEGLYSDTQYF.

The chain couples TRBV27 to TRBJ2-1, with TRBD2 matching 11 bases. This CDR3 is built from 16 residues. With V trimmed by 3 bases and J by 8 bases, 9 bases remained unmatched. The germline V gene encodes CDR1 MNHEY and CDR2 SMNVEV (reference sequence). The CDR3 nucleotides read TGTGCCAGCAGTTTCCAACTAGCGGGAGTTGGAGATGAGCAGTTCTTC. This codes for CASSFQLAGVGDEQFF.

This chain joins TRBV4-1 and TRBJ2-5; 9 nucleotides line up with TRBD2. The length of the CDR3 is 16 residues. V lost 1 base and J lost 2; bases outside the gene matches: 5. The germline CDR1 and CDR2 sequences are MGHRA and YSYEKL. The DNA of the CDR3 is TGCGCCAGCAGCCAAGGGGCTAGCGGGATTCAAGAGACCCAGTACTTC. It is translated as CASSQGASGIQETQYF.